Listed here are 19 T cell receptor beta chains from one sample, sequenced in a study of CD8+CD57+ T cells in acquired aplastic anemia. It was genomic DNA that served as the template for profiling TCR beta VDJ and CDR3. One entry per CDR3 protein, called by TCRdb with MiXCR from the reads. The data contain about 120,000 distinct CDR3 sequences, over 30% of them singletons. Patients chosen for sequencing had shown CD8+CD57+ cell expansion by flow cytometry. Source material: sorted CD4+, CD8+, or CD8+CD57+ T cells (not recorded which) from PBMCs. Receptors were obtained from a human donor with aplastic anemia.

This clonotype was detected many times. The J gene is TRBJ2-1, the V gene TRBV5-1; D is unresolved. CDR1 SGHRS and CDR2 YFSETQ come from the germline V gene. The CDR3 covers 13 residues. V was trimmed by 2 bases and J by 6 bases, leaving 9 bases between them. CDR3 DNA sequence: TGCGCCAGCAGCTTTACCCTTCGCAATGAGCAGTTCTTC. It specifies CASSFTLRNEQFF.

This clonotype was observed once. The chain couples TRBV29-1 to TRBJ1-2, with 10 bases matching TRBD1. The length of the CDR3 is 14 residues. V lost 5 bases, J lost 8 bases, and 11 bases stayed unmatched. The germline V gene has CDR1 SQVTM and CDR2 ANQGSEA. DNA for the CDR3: TGCAGCGTTCGGACGACAGGGGGCTCGTTGGGCTACACCTTC. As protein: CSVRTTGGSLGYTF.

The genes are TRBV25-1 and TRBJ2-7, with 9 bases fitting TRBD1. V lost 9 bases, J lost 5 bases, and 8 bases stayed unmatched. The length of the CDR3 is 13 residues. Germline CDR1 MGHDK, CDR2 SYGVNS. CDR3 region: CASGQGSRHEQYF. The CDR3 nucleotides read TGTGCCAGTGGACAGGGGTCCAGGCACGAGCAGTACTTC.

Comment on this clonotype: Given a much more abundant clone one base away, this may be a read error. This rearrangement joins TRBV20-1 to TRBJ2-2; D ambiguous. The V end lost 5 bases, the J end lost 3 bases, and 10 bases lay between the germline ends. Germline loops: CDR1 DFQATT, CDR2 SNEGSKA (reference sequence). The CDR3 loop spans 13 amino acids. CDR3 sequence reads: CSAGSIDTGELFF. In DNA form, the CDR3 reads TGCAGTGCTGGATCTATAGACACCGGGGAGCTGTTTTTT.

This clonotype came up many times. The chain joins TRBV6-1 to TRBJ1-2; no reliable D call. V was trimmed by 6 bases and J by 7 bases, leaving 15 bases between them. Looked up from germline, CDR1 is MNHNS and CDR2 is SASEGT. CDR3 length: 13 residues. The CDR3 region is CASSSVRLSGYTF. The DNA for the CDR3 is TGTGCCAGCAGCTCAGTCAGGTTGAGTGGCTACACCTTC.

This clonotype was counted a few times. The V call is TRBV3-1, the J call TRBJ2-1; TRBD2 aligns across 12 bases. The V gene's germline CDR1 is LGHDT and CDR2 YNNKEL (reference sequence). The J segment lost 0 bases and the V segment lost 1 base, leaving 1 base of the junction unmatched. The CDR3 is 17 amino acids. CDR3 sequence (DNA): TGTGCCAGCAGCCAAGGACTAGCGGGGGTCTCCTACAATGAGCAGTTCTTC. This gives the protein CASSQGLAGVSYNEQFF.

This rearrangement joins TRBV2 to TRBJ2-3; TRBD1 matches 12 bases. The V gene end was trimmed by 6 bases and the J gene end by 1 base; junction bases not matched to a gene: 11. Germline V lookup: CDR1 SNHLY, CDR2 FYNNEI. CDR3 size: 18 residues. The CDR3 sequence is CASRAPGTGGAGTDTQYF. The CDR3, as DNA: TGTGCCAGCAGAGCTCCCGGGACAGGGGGCGCCGGCACAGATACGCAGTATTTT. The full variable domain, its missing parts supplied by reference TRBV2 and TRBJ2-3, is EPEVTQTPSHQVTQMGQEVILRCVPISNHLYFYWYRQILGQKVEFLVSFYNNEISEKSEIFDDQFSVERPDGSNFTLKIRSTKLEDSAMYFCASRAPGTGGAGTDTQYFGPGTRLTVL.

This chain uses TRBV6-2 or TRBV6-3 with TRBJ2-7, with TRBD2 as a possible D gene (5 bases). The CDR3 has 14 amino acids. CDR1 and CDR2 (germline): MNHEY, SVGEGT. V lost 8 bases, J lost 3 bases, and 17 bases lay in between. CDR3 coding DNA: TGTGCCAGCGCCCCTAGAGGGTTCGTCTACGAGCAGTACGTC. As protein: CASAPRGFVYEQYV.

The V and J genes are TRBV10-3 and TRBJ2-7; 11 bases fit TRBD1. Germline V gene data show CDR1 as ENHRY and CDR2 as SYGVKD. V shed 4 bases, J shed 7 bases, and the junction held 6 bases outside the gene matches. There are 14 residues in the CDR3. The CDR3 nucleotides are TGTGCCATCAGTGGCGGGACAGGGGGGGATGAGCAGTACTTC. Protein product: CAISGGTGGDEQYF.

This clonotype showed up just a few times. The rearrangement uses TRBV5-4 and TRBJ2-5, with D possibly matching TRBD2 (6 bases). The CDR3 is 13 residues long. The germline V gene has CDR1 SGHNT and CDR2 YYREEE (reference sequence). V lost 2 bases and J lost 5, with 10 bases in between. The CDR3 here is CASSFRGTETQYF. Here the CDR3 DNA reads TGTGCCAGCAGCTTCCGGGGGACCGAGACCCAGTACTTC.

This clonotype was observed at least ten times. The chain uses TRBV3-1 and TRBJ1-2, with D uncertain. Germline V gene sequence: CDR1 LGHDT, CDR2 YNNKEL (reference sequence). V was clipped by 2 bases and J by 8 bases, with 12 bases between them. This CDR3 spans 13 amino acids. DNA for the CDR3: TGTGCCAGCAGCCAACCCGGCAAGGGAGGCTACACCTTC. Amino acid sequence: CASSQPGKGGYTF.

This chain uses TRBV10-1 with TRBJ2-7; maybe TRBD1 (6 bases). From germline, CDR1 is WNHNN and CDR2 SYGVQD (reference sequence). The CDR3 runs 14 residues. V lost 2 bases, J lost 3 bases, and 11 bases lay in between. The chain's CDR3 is CASSEARDNYEQYV. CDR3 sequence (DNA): TGCGCCAGCAGTGAGGCGAGGGACAACTACGAGCAGTACGTC.

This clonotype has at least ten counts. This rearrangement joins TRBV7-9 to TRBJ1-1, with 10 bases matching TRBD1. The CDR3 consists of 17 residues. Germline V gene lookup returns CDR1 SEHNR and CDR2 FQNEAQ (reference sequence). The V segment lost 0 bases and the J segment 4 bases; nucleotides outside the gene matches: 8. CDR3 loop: CASSLAWDRGRGTEAFF. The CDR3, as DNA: TGTGCCAGCAGCTTAGCATGGGACAGGGGAAGGGGCACTGAAGCTTTCTTT.

This CDR3 is CASSTGGRTEAFF. The CDR3 nucleotides are TGTGCCAGTAGCACGGGGGGGAGAACTGAAGCTTTCTTT. The V gene is TRBV19, the J gene TRBJ1-1, with D possibly matching TRBD1 (5 bases). This CDR3 is built from 13 residues. CDR1 and CDR2 (germline): LNHDA, SQIVND (reference sequence). V gave up 6 bases and J gave up 5 bases, with 13 bases separating them.

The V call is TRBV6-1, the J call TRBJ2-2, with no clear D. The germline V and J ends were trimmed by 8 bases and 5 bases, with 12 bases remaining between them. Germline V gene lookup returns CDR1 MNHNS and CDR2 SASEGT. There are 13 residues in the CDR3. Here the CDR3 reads CASSGARTGELFF. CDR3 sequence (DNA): TGTGCCAGCTCGGGCGCCCGAACCGGGGAGCTGTTTTTT.

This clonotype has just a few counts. The CDR3 DNA reads as TGTGCCATCAGTTACTCTTCTTACAGGGTAGGCTACGAGCAGTACTTC. Translation gives CAISYSSYRVGYEQYF. The chain recombines TRBV10-3 with TRBJ2-7, with D possibly TRBD1 on 6 matching bases. Trimming removed 5 bases from V and 3 bases from J, with 20 bases in between. Germline CDR1 is ENHRY and CDR2 is SYGVKD. This CDR3 spans 16 amino acids.

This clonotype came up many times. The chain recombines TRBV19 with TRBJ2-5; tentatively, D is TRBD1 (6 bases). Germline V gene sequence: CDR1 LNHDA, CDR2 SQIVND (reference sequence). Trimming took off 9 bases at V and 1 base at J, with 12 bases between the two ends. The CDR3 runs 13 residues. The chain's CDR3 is CASRSDSQETQYF. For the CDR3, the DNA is TGTGCCAGCCGCTCGGACAGCCAAGAGACCCAGTACTTC.

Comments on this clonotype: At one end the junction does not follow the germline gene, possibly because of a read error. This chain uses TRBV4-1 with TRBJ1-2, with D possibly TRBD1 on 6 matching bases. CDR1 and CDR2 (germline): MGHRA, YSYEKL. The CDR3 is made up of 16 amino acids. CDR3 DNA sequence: TGCGCTAGCAGCCGATCGACTGGACAGAGGATCTCTGGCTACACCTTC. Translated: CASSRSTGQRISGYTF.

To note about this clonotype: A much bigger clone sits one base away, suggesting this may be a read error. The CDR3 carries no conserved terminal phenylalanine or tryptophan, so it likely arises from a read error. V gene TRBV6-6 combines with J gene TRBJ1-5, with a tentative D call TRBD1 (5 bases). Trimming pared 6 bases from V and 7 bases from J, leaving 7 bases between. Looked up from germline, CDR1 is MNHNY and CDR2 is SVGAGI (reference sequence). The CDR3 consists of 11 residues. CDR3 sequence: CASRGGQPQHL. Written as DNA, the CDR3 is TGTGCCAGCAGGGGGGGGCAGCCCCAGCATCTT.